This T cell receptor beta chain was sequenced for a study of cytomegalovirus exposure and HLA in healthy donors. Study-wide results and caveats: Three of the chains that were CMV-associated were confirmed in vitro to be specific for CMV antigens. According to reports, the classifier identified cytomegalovirus status with high specificity and sensitivity. Earlier findings revealed that most TCR beta V segments proved productive either about 87% or about 30% of the time.

Germline CDR1 is WSHSY and CDR2 is SAAADI. This CDR3 contains 15 residues. The V gene end was trimmed by 4 bases and the J gene end by 6 bases; junction bases not matched to a gene: 9. Donors likely had unrecorded immune exposures despite being nominally healthy when sampled. The primer mix had 60 Vbeta and 13 Jbeta primers. The table came from immunoSEQ multiplex PCR; TCRdb's copy has only in-frame clones and leaves some out. Of around 130,000 clones in the sample, 65% to 85% were seen once. A remark on this clone: The antigen is not known.

The sequencing sample was made of PBMCs. The chain employs TRBV10-2 and TRBJ2-7; 10 bases agree with TRBD1. This TCR was recovered from a middle-aged man in good health and CMV-seronegative. DNA of the CDR3: TGCGCCAGCAGTGGACAGGGGGCGATATTTGGCGAGCAGTACTTC. The encoded protein is CASSGQGAIFGEQYF.